The clone carrying this T cell receptor (beta chain) was seen a single time. 13 Jbeta primers and 60 Vbeta primers were used for the PCR. Method: immunoSEQ multiplex PCR; TCRdb's copy keeps in-frame clones and lacks some. The sample carries about 180,000 clones, 70% to 80% recorded once. The sample originates from a study of cytomegalovirus exposure and HLA in healthy donors. Overall study: Early released data had around 89 million unique TCRs, all coming from HLA-typed donors.

The CDR3 consists of 14 residues. Trimming took 6 bases from V and 8 from J; bases not matched to a gene: 11. Germline CDR1 is SQVTM and CDR2 is ANQGSEA. The sample was PBMCs. This chain links TRBV29-1 with TRBJ1-4, with TRBD1 identical over 8 bases. The clonotype originates from a man between 18 and 29 years old in good health and CMV-seronegative. The chain's CDR3 is CSVAHRGRDEKLFF. The CDR3 DNA follows: TGCAGCGTGGCACACAGGGGGAGAGACGAAAAACTGTTTTTT.